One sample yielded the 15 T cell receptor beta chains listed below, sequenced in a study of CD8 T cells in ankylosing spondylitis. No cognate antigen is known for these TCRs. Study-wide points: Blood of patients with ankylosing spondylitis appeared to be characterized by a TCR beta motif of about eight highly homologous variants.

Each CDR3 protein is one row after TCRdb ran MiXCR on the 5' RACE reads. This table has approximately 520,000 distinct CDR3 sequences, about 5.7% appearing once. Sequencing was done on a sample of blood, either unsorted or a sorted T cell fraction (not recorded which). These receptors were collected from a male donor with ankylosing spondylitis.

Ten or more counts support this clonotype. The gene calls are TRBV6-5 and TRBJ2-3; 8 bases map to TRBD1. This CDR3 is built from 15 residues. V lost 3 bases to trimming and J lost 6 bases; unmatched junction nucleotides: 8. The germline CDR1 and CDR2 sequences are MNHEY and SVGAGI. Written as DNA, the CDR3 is TGTGCCAGCAGTTATATGGCCAGGGGGCTCGATACGCAGTATTTT. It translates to CASSYMARGLDTQYF.

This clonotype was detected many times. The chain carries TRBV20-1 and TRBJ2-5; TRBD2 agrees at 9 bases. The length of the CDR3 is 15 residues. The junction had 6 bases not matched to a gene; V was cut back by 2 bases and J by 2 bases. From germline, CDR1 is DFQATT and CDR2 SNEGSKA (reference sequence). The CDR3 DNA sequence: TGCAGTGCTAGAAAACCAGCGGGAGGACAAGAGACCCAGTACTTC. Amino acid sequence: CSARKPAGGQETQYF.

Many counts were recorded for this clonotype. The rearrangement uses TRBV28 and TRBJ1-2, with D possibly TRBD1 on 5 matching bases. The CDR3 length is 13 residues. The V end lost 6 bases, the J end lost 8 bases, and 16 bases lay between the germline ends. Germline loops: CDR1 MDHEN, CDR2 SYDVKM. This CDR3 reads CASRPWAAGGYTF. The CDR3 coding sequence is TGTGCCAGCAGGCCCTGGGCGGCAGGGGGCTACACCTTC.

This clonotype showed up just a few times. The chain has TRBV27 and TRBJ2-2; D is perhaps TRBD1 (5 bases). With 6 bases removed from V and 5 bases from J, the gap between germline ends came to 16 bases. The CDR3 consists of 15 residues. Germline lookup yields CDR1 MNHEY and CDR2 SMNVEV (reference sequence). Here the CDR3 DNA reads TGTGCCAGCAGACAAAACCTAAGGGGTACCGGGGAGCTGTTTTTT. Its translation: CASRQNLRGTGELFF.

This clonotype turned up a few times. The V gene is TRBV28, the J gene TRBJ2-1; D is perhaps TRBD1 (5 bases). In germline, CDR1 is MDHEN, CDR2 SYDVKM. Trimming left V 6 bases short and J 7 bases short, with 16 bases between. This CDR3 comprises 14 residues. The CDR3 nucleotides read TGTGCCAGCAGCTTGGGGCCAAGTGGGAATGAGCAGTTCTTC. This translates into CASSLGPSGNEQFF.

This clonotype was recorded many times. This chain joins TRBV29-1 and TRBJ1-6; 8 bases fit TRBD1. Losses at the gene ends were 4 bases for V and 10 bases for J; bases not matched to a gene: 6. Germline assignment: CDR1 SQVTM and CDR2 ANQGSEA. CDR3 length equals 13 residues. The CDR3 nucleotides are TGCAGCGTTGGGGGACAGGTCGGATCACCCCTCCACTTT. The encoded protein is CSVGGQVGSPLHF. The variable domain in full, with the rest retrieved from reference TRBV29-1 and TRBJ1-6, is SAVISQKPSRDICQRGTSLTIQCQVDSQVTMMFWYRQQPGQSLTLIATANQGSEATYESGFVIDKFPISRPNLTFSTLTVSNMSPEDSSIYLCSVGGQVGSPLHFGNGTRLTVT.

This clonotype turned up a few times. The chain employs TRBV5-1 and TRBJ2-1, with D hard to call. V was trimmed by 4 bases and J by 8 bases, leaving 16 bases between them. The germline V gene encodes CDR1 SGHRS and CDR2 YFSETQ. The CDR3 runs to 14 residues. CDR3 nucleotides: TGCGCCAGCAGCCCGGACCCCGTTGCTTATGAGCAGTTCTTC. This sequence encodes CASSPDPVAYEQFF. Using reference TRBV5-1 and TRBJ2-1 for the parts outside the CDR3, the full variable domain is KAGVTQTPRYLIKTRGQQVTLSCSPISGHRSVSWYQQTPGQGLQFLFEYFSETQRNKGNFPGRFSGRQFSNSRSEMNVSTLELGDSALYLCASSPDPVAYEQFFGPGTRLTVL.

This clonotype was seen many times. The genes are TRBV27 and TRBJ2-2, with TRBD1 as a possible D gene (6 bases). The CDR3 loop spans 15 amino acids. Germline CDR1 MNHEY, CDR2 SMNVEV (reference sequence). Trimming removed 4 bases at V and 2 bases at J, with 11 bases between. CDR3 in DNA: TGTGCCAGCAGTTACAGGGTCGGAAACACCGGGGAGCTGTTTTTT. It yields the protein CASSYRVGNTGELFF.

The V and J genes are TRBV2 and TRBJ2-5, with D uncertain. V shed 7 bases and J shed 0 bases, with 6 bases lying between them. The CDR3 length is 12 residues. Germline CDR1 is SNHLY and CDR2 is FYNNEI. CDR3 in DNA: TGTGCCAGCACCAGATACCAAGAGACCCAGTACTTC. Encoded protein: CASTRYQETQYF.

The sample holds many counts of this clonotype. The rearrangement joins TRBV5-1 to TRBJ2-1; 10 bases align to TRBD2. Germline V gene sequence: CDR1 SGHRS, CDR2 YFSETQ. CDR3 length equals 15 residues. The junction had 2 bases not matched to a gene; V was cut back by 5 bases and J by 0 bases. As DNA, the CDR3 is TGCGCCAGCAGGGCTAGCGGGAGCTCCTACAATGAGCAGTTCTTC. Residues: CASRASGSSYNEQFF.

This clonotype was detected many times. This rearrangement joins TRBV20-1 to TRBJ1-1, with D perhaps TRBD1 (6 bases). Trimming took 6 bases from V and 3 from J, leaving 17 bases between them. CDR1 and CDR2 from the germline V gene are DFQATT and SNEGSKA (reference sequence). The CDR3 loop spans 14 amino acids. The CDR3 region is CSAPHRRGDTEAFF. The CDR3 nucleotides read TGCAGTGCCCCCCACCGGAGGGGGGACACTGAAGCTTTCTTT.

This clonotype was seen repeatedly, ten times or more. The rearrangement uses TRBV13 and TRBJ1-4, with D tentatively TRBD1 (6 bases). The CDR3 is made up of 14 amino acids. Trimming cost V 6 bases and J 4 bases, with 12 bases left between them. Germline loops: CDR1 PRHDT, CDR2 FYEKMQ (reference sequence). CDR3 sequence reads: CASSPEGDNEKLFF. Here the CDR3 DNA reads TGTGCCAGCAGTCCGGAGGGGGATAATGAAAAACTGTTTTTT.

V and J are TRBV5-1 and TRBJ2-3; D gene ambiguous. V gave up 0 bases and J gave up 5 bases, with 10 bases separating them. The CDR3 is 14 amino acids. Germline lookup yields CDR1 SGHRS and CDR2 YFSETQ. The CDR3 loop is CASSLGDLGDTQYF. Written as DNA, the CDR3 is TGCGCCAGCAGCTTGGGAGACTTGGGAGATACGCAGTATTTT.

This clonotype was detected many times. CDR3 region: CATSDRQTGTSGRINEQFF. CDR3 nucleotide sequence: TGTGCCACCAGTGACCGGCAGACCGGGACTAGCGGGAGAATCAATGAGCAGTTCTTC. The chain uses TRBV24-1 and TRBJ2-1, with TRBD2 identical over 14 bases. V shed 4 bases and J 6 bases; nucleotides not matched to a gene: 13. This CDR3 is built from 19 residues. Germline loops: CDR1 KGHDR, CDR2 SFDVKD.

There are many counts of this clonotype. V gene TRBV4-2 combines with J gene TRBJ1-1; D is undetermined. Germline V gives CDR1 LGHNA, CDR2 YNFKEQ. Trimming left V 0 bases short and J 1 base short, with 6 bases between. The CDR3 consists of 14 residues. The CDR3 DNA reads TGTGCCAGCAGCCAAGAAAAAACGAACACTGAAGCTTTCTTT. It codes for CASSQEKTNTEAFF.